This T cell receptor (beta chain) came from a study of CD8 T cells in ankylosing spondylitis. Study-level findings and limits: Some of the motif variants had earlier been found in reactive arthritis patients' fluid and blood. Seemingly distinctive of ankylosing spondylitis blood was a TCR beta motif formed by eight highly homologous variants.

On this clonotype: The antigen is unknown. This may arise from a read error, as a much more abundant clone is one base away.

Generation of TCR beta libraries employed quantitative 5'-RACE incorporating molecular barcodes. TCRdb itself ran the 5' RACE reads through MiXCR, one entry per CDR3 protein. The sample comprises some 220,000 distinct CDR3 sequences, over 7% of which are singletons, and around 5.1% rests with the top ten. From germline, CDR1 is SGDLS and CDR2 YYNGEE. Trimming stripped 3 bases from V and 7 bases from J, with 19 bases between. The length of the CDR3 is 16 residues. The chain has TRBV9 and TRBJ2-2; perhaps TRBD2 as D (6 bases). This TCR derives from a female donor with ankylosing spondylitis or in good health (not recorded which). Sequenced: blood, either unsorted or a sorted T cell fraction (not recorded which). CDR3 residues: CASSGGLTGAGGELFF. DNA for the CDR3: TGTGCCAGCAGCGGAGGACTAACGGGAGCCGGCGGGGAGCTGTTTTTT. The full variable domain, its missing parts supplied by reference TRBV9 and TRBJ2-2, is DSGVTQTPKHLITATGQRVTLRCSPRSGDLSVYWYQQSLDQGLQFLIQYYNGEERAKGNILERFSAQQFPDLHSELNLSSLELGDSALYFCASSGGLTGAGGELFFGEGSRLTVL.